One and the same sample provided the 4 T cell receptor beta chains below, sequenced in a study of T cells after yellow fever vaccination (dated by TCRdb to about 2019). The intended sense of this specimen's treatment or condition label: live attenuated yellow fever vaccine strain. To prepare the library, 5' RACE was applied. Instrument used: Illumina HiSeq 2500. Starting from the raw public reads, TCRdb applied fastp trimming at Q25, assembled clones with MiXCR and retained in-frame beta chains. Each CDR3 protein appears once, grouped with its most common genes and DNA. The table for this sample lists 510,000 or so distinct CDR3 sequences; around 21% of them were counted only once. Approximately 14% of the sample is held by the ten biggest clonotypes. Sequences were derived from PBMCs, sampled 15 days after the yellow fever booster vaccination. The receptor source for this set is a man in his thirties or forties who received the YFV17D yellow fever vaccine.

This clonotype was observed at least ten times. This sequence joins TRBV4-2 and TRBJ2-5; TRBD2 might be the D (6 bases). Germline CDR1 LGHNA, CDR2 YNFKEQ. The CDR3 totals 14 residues. V was shortened by 0 bases and J by 4 bases, with 9 bases between the two germline ends. CDR3 region: CASSQDPGRETQYF. CDR3 DNA sequence: TGTGCCAGCAGCCAAGATCCCGGGAGAGAGACCCAGTACTTC.

This clonotype was observed a handful of times. The chain couples TRBV20-1 to TRBJ1-4; D uncertain. CDR3 length: 10 amino acids. Germline CDR1 reads DFQATT; CDR2 reads SNEGSKA (reference sequence). The CDR3 is CGQLGEKLFF. In nucleotides, the CDR3 is TGCGGGCAACTGGGAGAAAAACTGTTTTTT.

This clonotype has more than one count but fewer than ten. The J gene is TRBJ2-5, the V gene TRBV5-1; D possibly corresponds to TRBD1 (6 bases). This CDR3 has 14 amino acids. Deletions cut 2 bases from V and 5 bases from J, with 13 bases between. The germline V gene has CDR1 SGHRS and CDR2 YFSETQ. CDR3: CASSFGQPGETQYF. For the CDR3, the DNA is TGCGCCAGCAGCTTCGGACAGCCGGGGGAGACCCAGTACTTC.

The chain recombines TRBV7-2 with TRBJ2-3, with a possible D match to TRBD1 (6 bases). The CDR3 is 14 residues long. CDR1 and CDR2 (germline): SGHTA, FQGNSA. V shed 5 bases and J shed 2 bases, with 11 bases lying between them. The CDR3: CASSKYRVTDTQYF. The CDR3 region has the DNA TGTGCCAGCAGCAAATACAGGGTCACAGATACGCAGTATTTT.